A single sample is the source of the 23 T cell receptor beta chains below, sequenced in a study of shared clonotypes between healthy human individuals. The repertoire was sequenced with immunoSEQ multiplex PCR; TCRdb's copy has only in-frame clones and lacks some. The sample holds about 2.3 million clones, approximately 95% seen once. Sequencing input: naive CD4+ T cells from PBMCs. As for subset: CD45RA+ positively selected. Receptors originate from a man younger than 35 in good health. Some clones in this sample may be carry-over from other donors' samples.

The chain joins TRBV5-1 to TRBJ2-7; TRBD1 is a possible D gene (5 bases). Trimming pared 4 bases from V and 5 bases from J, leaving 16 bases between. The CDR3 consists of 14 residues. Germline lookup yields CDR1 SGHRS and CDR2 YFSETQ. CDR3 nucleotides: TGCGCCAGCAGCCCGGTAGGGGCTTCAAACGAGCAGTACTTC. Its translation: CASSPVGASNEQYF. Full variable domain (rest looked up from reference TRBV5-1 and TRBJ2-7): KAGVTQTPRYLIKTRGQQVTLSCSPISGHRSVSWYQQTPGQGLQFLFEYFSETQRNKGNFPGRFSGRQFSNSRSEMNVSTLELGDSALYLCASSPVGASNEQYFGPGTRLTVT.

The genes are TRBV5-1 and TRBJ2-2, with 7 bases lining up with TRBD2. The CDR3 extends over 14 amino acids. The ends lost 6 bases at V and 0 bases at J; junction bases unmatched: 2. Per germline, CDR1 SGHRS and CDR2 YFSETQ. The CDR3 bases are TGCGCCAGCAATCTAGCGGCGAACACCGGGGAGCTGTTTTTT. Translated: CASNLAANTGELFF.

The V gene is TRBV27, the J gene TRBJ2-1, with D maybe TRBD2 (5 bases). The CDR3 has 14 residues. Germline CDR1 is MNHEY and CDR2 is SMNVEV (reference sequence). V was shortened by 8 bases and J by 0 bases, with 11 bases between the two germline ends. This CDR3 is CASAPRGSYNEQFF. The CDR3 DNA is TGTGCCAGCGCCCCCCGGGGCTCCTACAATGAGCAGTTCTTC.

This sequence joins TRBV4-2 and TRBJ1-2, with 7 bases matching TRBD1. This CDR3 is 15 amino acids long. Per germline, CDR1 LGHNA and CDR2 YNFKEQ. Unmatched junction bases numbered 3, after V lost 0 bases and J lost 2 bases. The CDR3, as DNA: TGTGCCAGCAGCCAAGATGGGACAGCCAACTATGGCTACACCTTC. It translates to CASSQDGTANYGYTF.

The rearrangement uses TRBV6-6 and TRBJ2-3; D remains unclear. The V end lost 3 bases, the J end lost 6 bases, and 16 bases lay between the germline ends. CDR1 is MNHNY, CDR2 SVGAGI, per germline (reference sequence). The CDR3 is 15 residues long. For the CDR3, the DNA is TGTGCCAGCAGTTATGTGAAAACCACGACGGATACGCAGTATTTT. Its translation: CASSYVKTTTDTQYF.

There are a few counts of this clone. The chain uses TRBV29-1 and TRBJ1-1, with 8 bases fitting TRBD1. Germline CDR1 reads SQVTM; CDR2 reads ANQGSEA. The CDR3 extends over 13 amino acids. V lost 6 bases to trimming and J lost 5 bases; unmatched junction nucleotides: 8. The chain's CDR3 is CSVARQGRTEAFF. DNA of the CDR3: TGCAGCGTCGCACGACAGGGGAGAACTGAAGCTTTCTTT.

The chain joins TRBV28 to TRBJ2-2, with 12 bases that match TRBD2. The germline gives CDR1 MDHEN, CDR2 SYDVKM. J lost 7 bases, V lost 5 bases, and 14 bases had no gene match. The CDR3 is 18 amino acids. The CDR3 here is CASSPDLAGGTHGGELFF. The CDR3 coding sequence is TGTGCCAGCAGTCCCGACCTAGCGGGAGGGACTCATGGCGGGGAGCTGTTTTTT.

CDR3 residues: CSGMRVGGQWTEAFF. The CDR3 region has the DNA TGCAGCGGAATGAGGGTGGGGGGGCAATGGACTGAAGCTTTCTTT. The chain employs TRBV29-1 and TRBJ1-1; D is possibly TRBD1 (6 bases). Germline-derived CDR1 and CDR2 are SQVTM and ANQGSEA. This CDR3 has 15 amino acids. V dropped 7 bases and J dropped 5 bases, with 23 bases sitting between them.

The chain recombines TRBV5-4 with TRBJ2-1; the D gene is possibly TRBD1 (5 bases). Looked up from germline, CDR1 is SGHNT and CDR2 is YYREEE (reference sequence). This CDR3 comprises 13 residues. V gave up 0 bases and J gave up 7 bases, with 8 bases separating them. The CDR3 sequence: CASSLGRANEQFF. The CDR3 coding sequence is TGTGCCAGCAGCTTGGGCAGGGCAAATGAGCAGTTCTTC. The variable domain in full, with the rest retrieved from reference TRBV5-4 and TRBJ2-1, is ETGVTQSPTHLIKTRGQQVTLRCSSQSGHNTVSWYQQALGQGPQFIFQYYREEENGRGNFPPRFSGLQFPNYSSELNVNALELDDSALYLCASSLGRANEQFFGPGTRLTVL.

The rearrangement links TRBV18 to TRBJ1-2, with D perhaps TRBD1 (6 bases). V lost 3 bases and J lost 5, with 16 bases in between. The CDR3 runs to 15 residues. From germline, CDR1 is KGHSH and CDR2 LQKENI. The CDR3 loop is CASSPSTGAYYGYTF. As DNA, the CDR3 is TGTGCCAGCTCACCTTCGACAGGAGCTTATTATGGCTACACCTTC.

This chain links TRBV6-4 with TRBJ2-3; 9 bases map to TRBD2. V gave up 5 bases and J gave up 5 bases; unmatched junction bases: 5. Per germline, CDR1 MRHNA and CDR2 SNTAGT. The CDR3 is made up of 14 amino acids. The CDR3 loop reads CASSLGLAGDTQYF. In nucleotides, the CDR3 is TGTGCCAGCAGTCTGGGACTAGCCGGAGATACGCAGTATTTT.

For this clone: Other nucleotide sequences in the sample specify the same CDR3. V is TRBV18 and J is TRBJ1-1; D remains ambiguous. CDR1 is KGHSH, CDR2 LQKENI, per germline. The CDR3 has 15 amino acids. V was clipped by 3 bases and J by 0 bases, with 11 bases between them. DNA for the CDR3: TGTGCCAGCTCACCCGGACGGACTATGAACACTGAAGCTTTCTTT. As protein: CASSPGRTMNTEAFF.

About this clone: The same CDR3 also results from other DNA sequences found in this sample. The chain carries TRBV5-1 and TRBJ2-1, with unresolved D. Germline CDR1 reads SGHRS; CDR2 reads YFSETQ. The CDR3 sequence is 15 residues long. V was pared by 0 bases and J by 1 base, with 8 bases between. The chain's CDR3 is CASSLALGSYNEQFF. In DNA form, the CDR3 reads TGCGCCAGCAGCTTGGCCCTAGGATCCTACAATGAGCAGTTCTTC.

There are a few counts of this clone. The V call is TRBV7-9, the J call TRBJ1-1; D is possibly TRBD1 (6 bases). CDR1 and CDR2 from the germline V gene are SEHNR and FQNEAQ (reference sequence). Deletions cut 5 bases from V and 2 bases from J, with 12 bases between. The CDR3 totals 14 residues. CDR3: CASSPNRANTEAFF. CDR3 sequence (DNA): TGTGCCAGCAGCCCCAACAGGGCAAACACTGAAGCTTTCTTT.

This sequence joins TRBV5-1 and TRBJ1-1; 7 nucleotides line up with TRBD1. This CDR3 spans 16 amino acids. V shed 2 bases, J shed 3 bases, and the junction held 10 bases outside the gene matches. Germline CDR1 SGHRS, CDR2 YFSETQ. CDR3 bases: TGCGCCAGCAGCTTATGGGACAGCGAGGGAGACACTGAAGCTTTCTTT. It encodes CASSLWDSEGDTEAFF.

The V gene is TRBV4-1, the J gene TRBJ2-3, with a weak D call TRBD1 (6 bases). This CDR3 has 16 amino acids. Germline CDR1 MGHRA, CDR2 YSYEKL. V lost 0 bases and J 6 bases, leaving 16 bases between the germline ends. The CDR3 protein is CASSQDFQNRGDTQYF. CDR3 DNA sequence: TGCGCCAGCAGCCAAGATTTCCAGAATAGGGGGGATACGCAGTATTTT.

This chain's CDR3 is CASSGGQGNAEAFF. The CDR3 DNA follows: TGTGCCAGTAGCGGAGGACAGGGTAACGCTGAAGCTTTCTTT. V and J are TRBV19 and TRBJ1-1, with TRBD1 matching 8 bases. CDR1 LNHDA and CDR2 SQIVND come from the germline V gene (reference sequence). V lost 6 bases, J lost 6 bases, and 9 bases stayed unmatched. The CDR3 is 14 residues long.

The CDR3 loop reads CASSRNAGRTGELFF. The DNA of the CDR3 is TGCGCCAGCAGCAGAAACGCCGGGAGAACCGGGGAGCTGTTTTTT. V gene TRBV5-1 combines with J gene TRBJ2-2; D perhaps matches TRBD2 (6 bases). V lost 4 bases to trimming and J lost 5 bases, with 15 bases between them. Germline V gene lookup returns CDR1 SGHRS and CDR2 YFSETQ. This CDR3 comprises 15 residues.

The chain joins TRBV4-1 to TRBJ2-7; 14 bases line up with TRBD2. V gave up 1 base and J gave up 4 bases; unmatched junction bases: 3. The CDR3 has 16 residues. Per germline, CDR1 MGHRA and CDR2 YSYEKL. The CDR3: CASSQGLAGGWYEQYF. CDR3 DNA sequence: TGCGCCAGCAGCCAAGGACTAGCGGGAGGGTGGTACGAGCAGTACTTC.

The chain uses TRBV4-2 and TRBJ2-7; TRBD2 aligns across 9 bases. Germline CDR1 is LGHNA and CDR2 is YNFKEQ. The CDR3 length is 15 residues. V shed 2 bases and J 4 bases; nucleotides not matched to a gene: 6. CDR3 region: CASSQNLAGSYEQYF. The CDR3 DNA sequence: TGTGCCAGCAGCCAAAATCTAGCGGGATCATACGAGCAGTACTTC.

About this clone: In the same sample, other DNA sequences code for this CDR3. The genes are TRBV11-3 and TRBJ2-3, with no clear D. The CDR3 totals 12 residues. The V end was cut by 5 bases, the J end by 5 bases, with 8 bases between. Germline V gene data show CDR1 as SGHNT and CDR2 as YENEEA. In nucleotides, the CDR3 is TGTGCCAGCAGCCGAGGCAGAGATACGCAGTATTTT. Its protein is CASSRGRDTQYF.

As regards this clone: Distinct nucleotide sequences in the sample also encode this CDR3. The J gene is TRBJ2-3, the V gene TRBV5-1; D ambiguous. This CDR3 is built from 14 residues. CDR1 is SGHRS and CDR2 is YFSETQ in the germline V gene. Trimming took 2 bases from V and 0 from J, leaving 7 bases between them. In DNA, the CDR3 is TGCGCCAGCAGCTTAAGTGGAAGCACAGATACGCAGTATTTT. Protein product: CASSLSGSTDTQYF.

The chain employs TRBV27 and TRBJ1-5; 9 nucleotides agree with TRBD1. The CDR3 runs to 16 residues. Germline V CDR1 and CDR2: MNHEY, SMNVEV (reference sequence). The J segment lost 0 bases and the V segment lost 8 bases, leaving 8 bases of the junction unmatched. CDR3 sequence: CASAEGQGYSNQPQHF. CDR3 coding DNA: TGTGCCAGCGCTGAGGGACAGGGATATAGCAATCAGCCCCAGCATTTT.